The next 12 T cell receptor beta chains were all read from a single sample in a study of blood T cell repertoires in COVID-19. Generated by immunoSEQ multiplex PCR, the TCRdb table keeps only in-frame clones and is missing some. The sample lists over 70,000 clones, 80% to 90% occurring once. Sequences were obtained from peripheral blood. Receptors were obtained from a human donor in a cohort sampled during active COVID-19.

The V and J genes are TRBV7-2 and TRBJ2-2; weak D call: TRBD2 (7 bases). Germline CDR1 and CDR2: SGHTA and FQGNSA. Trimming left V 4 bases short and J 6 bases short, with 21 bases between. The CDR3 length is 17 residues. In DNA form, the CDR3 reads TGTGCCAGCAGCTGGGCTATGCTAGGGGGGGAGGCCGGGGAGCTGTTTTTT. Translating it yields CASSWAMLGGEAGELFF.

V and J are TRBV2 and TRBJ1-4; the D gene is possibly TRBD1 (6 bases). The length of the CDR3 is 12 residues. Deletions cut 3 bases from V and 16 bases from J, with 15 bases between. Looked up from germline, CDR1 is SNHLY and CDR2 is FYNNEI. CDR3 amino acids: CASSEYAEQGFF. The CDR3 nucleotides are TGTGCCAGCAGTGAGTACGCCGAACAGGGGTTTTTT. The full variable domain, in which reference TRBV2 and TRBJ1-4 provide the parts outside the CDR3, is EPEVTQTPSHQVTQMGQEVILRCVPISNHLYFYWYRQILGQKVEFLVSFYNNEISEKSEIFDDQFSVERPDGSNFTLKIRSTKLEDSAMYFCASSEYAEQGFFGSGTQLSVL.

The CDR3 DNA reads as TGTGCCAGCTCCCCCATTGGACAGCTGAACACTGAAGCTTTCTTT. It translates to CASSPIGQLNTEAFF. V and J are TRBV18 and TRBJ1-1, with D possibly matching TRBD1 (6 bases). V was cut by 6 bases and J by 0 bases, with 14 bases left in between. CDR1 is KGHSH and CDR2 is LQKENI in the germline V gene. The CDR3 is made up of 15 amino acids.

This chain joins TRBV6-4 and TRBJ2-5; D is perhaps TRBD2 (6 bases). CDR3 length equals 14 residues. Trimming removed 7 bases from V and 5 bases from J, with 17 bases in between. Germline V gene lookup returns CDR1 MRHNA and CDR2 SNTAGT. CDR3: CASTHRAGTETQYF. Written as DNA, the CDR3 is TGTGCCAGCACCCATCGTGCGGGGACGGAGACCCAGTACTTC.

V usage is TRBV10-3 and J usage is TRBJ1-2; TRBD1 might be the D (5 bases). In germline, CDR1 is ENHRY, CDR2 SYGVKD. The CDR3 length is 11 residues. With 8 bases removed from V and 6 bases from J, the gap between germline ends came to 10 bases. CDR3 coding DNA: TGTGCCATCCAGGGAGGGAATGGCTACACCTTC. As protein: CAIQGGNGYTF.

This rearrangement joins TRBV5-1 to TRBJ2-7; TRBD1 might be the D (6 bases). Trimming cost V 4 bases and J 0 bases, with 14 bases left between them. Germline CDR1 and CDR2: SGHRS and YFSETQ. This CDR3 spans 15 amino acids. The CDR3 DNA reads as TGCGCCAGCAGCCAAAGACAGGCGAGCTCCTACGAGCAGTACTTC. Encoded protein: CASSQRQASSYEQYF.

The V call is TRBV7-9, the J call TRBJ2-5; 13 bases are shared with TRBD2. V was clipped by 7 bases and J by 5 bases; unmatched bases: 16. In germline, CDR1 is SEHNR, CDR2 FQNEAQ (reference sequence). CDR3 length equals 18 residues. DNA for the CDR3: TGTGCCAGCATCGAACTTACTAGCGGGAGGGCGGAGTTTGAGACCCAGTACTTC. Translated, it gives CASIELTSGRAEFETQYF.

The chain is built from TRBV7-8 and TRBJ2-2; 9 bases match TRBD2. Unmatched junction bases numbered 10, after V lost 3 bases and J lost 5 bases. Per germline, CDR1 SGHVS and CDR2 FQNEAQ. The CDR3 spans 17 residues. DNA for the CDR3: TGTGCCAGCAGCTTCGTAGCGGGAGCGAGGGGAACCGGGGAGCTGTTTTTT. Translating gives CASSFVAGARGTGELFF. Drawing the rest from reference TRBV7-8 and TRBJ2-2, the complete variable domain is GAGVSQSPRYKVAKRGQDVALRCDPISGHVSLFWYQQALGQGPEFLTYFQNEAQLDKSGLPSDRFFAERPEGSVSTLKIQRTQQEDSAVYLCASSFVAGARGTGELFFGEGSRLTVL.

J is TRBJ1-5 and V is TRBV7-2, with TRBD1 matching over 10 bases. The CDR3 loop spans 14 amino acids. The germline V gene has CDR1 SGHTA and CDR2 FQGNSA. With 4 bases clipped from V and 5 bases from J, the junction kept 2 bases outside the gene matches. The CDR3 sequence: CASSSGQGYQPQHF. CDR3 nucleotides: TGTGCCAGCAGCTCGGGACAGGGGTATCAGCCCCAGCATTTT.

The rearrangement links TRBV11-2 to TRBJ2-1, with 8 nucleotides matching TRBD2. Germline V lookup: CDR1 SGHAT, CDR2 FQNNGV. Trimming removed 1 base from V and 2 bases from J; junction bases left unmatched: 7. The CDR3 is made up of 17 amino acids. CDR3 nucleotide sequence: TGTGCCAGCAGCTTAGTTCCGGGAGGGCCCCCCTACAATGAGCAGTTCTTC. Translating gives CASSLVPGGPPYNEQFF. Full variable domain (remainder filled in from reference TRBV11-2 and TRBJ2-1): EAGVAQSPRYKIIEKRQSVAFWCNPISGHATLYWYQQILGQGPKLLIQFQNNGVVDDSQLPKDRFSAERLKGVDSTLKIQPAKLEDSAVYLCASSLVPGGPPYNEQFFGPGTRLTVL.

The rearrangement uses TRBV27 and TRBJ2-1; D unclear. There are 14 residues in the CDR3. The V end was cut by 4 bases, the J end by 2 bases, with 9 bases between. Germline CDR1 reads MNHEY; CDR2 reads SMNVEV (reference sequence). CDR3 bases: TGTGCCAGCAGTTCCCCTAGTGCCTACAATGAGCAGTTCTTC. It encodes CASSSPSAYNEQFF.

The V and J genes are TRBV28 and TRBJ2-3; 8 positions agree with TRBD1. V lost 2 bases, J lost 3 bases, and 4 bases stayed unmatched. Germline V CDR1 and CDR2: MDHEN, SYDVKM. The CDR3 covers 15 residues. The chain's CDR3 is CASSLIQGATDTQYF. In DNA form, the CDR3 reads TGTGCCAGCAGTTTAATCCAGGGGGCAACAGATACGCAGTATTTT.